The present TCR beta chain was sequenced within a study of cytomegalovirus exposure and HLA in healthy donors. Per the germline V gene, CDR1 is SSHAT and CDR2 is FNYEAQ (reference sequence). The CDR3 length is 14 residues. Findings and caveats of the study: CMV serostatus alone was available as immune exposure information.

Details on this clone: Its antigen is undetermined. Compared with germline, one end of the junction differs, possibly owing to a read error.

Primers included in the PCR were 60 Vbeta and 13 Jbeta primers. Assay: immunoSEQ multiplex PCR; the TCRdb copy retains only in-frame clones and omits some. In the table there are tens of thousands of clones, roughly 73% of which are singletons. The chain uses TRBV7-7 and TRBJ2-5; 7 nucleotides align to TRBD1. The clonotype comes from a woman in her thirties or forties in good health and CMV-seronegative. What was sequenced was PBMCs. CDR3 sequence: CASSRRTGWETQYF. CDR3 DNA: TGTGCTAGCAGCCGCCGGACAGGCTGGGAGACCCAGTACTTC. The whole variable domain, filled in from reference TRBV7-7 and TRBJ2-5, reads GAGVSQSPRYKVTKRGQDVTLRCDPISSHATLYWYQQALGQGPEFLTYFNYEAQPDKSGLPSDRFSAERPEGSISTLTIQRTEQRDSAMYRCASSRRTGWETQYFGPGTRLLVL.